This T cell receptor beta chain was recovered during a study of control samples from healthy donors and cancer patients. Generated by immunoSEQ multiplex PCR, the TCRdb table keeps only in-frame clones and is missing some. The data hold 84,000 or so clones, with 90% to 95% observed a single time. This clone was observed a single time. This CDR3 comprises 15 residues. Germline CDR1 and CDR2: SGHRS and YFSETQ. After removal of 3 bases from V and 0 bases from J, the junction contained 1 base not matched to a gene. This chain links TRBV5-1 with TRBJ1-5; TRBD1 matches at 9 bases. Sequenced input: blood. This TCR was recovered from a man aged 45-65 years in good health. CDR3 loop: CASSWGQGSNQPQHF. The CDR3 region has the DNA TGCGCCAGCAGCTGGGGACAGGGTAGCAATCAGCCCCAGCATTTT.